The T cell receptor (beta chain) described here comes from a study of metastatic and nonmetastatic thyroid tumors. All patients were treatment-naive before thyroid surgery. On this clone: It may be a read error: a sequence one base away is much more abundant.

MiXCR reprocessed the PCR reads for TCRdb. The sample contains more than 90,000 clones, about an eighth of which appear only once. CDR3 length: 16 amino acids. The trim removed 3 bases at V and 2 bases at J, leaving 8 bases unmatched. Germline lookup yields CDR1 SGDLS and CDR2 YYNGEE. The sequencing input was blood. The chain employs TRBV9 and TRBJ2-3; TRBD2 aligns across 8 bases. The sequence was obtained from a female donor with papillary thyroid cancer or a benign thyroid nodule (not recorded which). Some clones in this sample may be carry-over from other donors' samples. CDR3 DNA sequence: TGTGCCAGCAGCGCTGACCAAGCGGGAGCCACAGATACGCAGTATTTT. It codes for CASSADQAGATDTQYF.